The T cell receptor beta chain described here comes from a study of blood T cells in healthy people across ages (dated by TCRdb to between 2014 and 2017). A note on the overall study: In model experiments, roughly one uniquely barcoded TCR beta cDNA molecule per two T cells was captured by template switching. For two donors (one aged 18 to 30 and one aged 80 or older), the study analyzed two additional independent replicas of 1 million unique cDNA reads from the same blood draw. Age-related changes in TCR beta repertoire diversity were measured in the study by deep sequencing normalized with unique cDNA molecular identifiers. The donors were divided into four age groups: young (average around 16 years), middle-aged (about 40), aged (approximately 59) and long-lived (around 80). To avoid experimental bias, donors of different ages were spread randomly across the sequencing lanes. Study-wide conclusions, independent of this receptor: Donor CMV infection status was unknown, potentially confounding age-related changes in expanded clonotypes. The percentage of naive T cells measured by flow cytometry correlated strongly with observed TCR beta diversity. The long-lived group showed more naive CD4+ T cells, fewer expanded clones and increased TCR diversity than the aged group, suggesting age selection. Conclusive comparison of naive and antigen-experienced compartments was prevented by the profiling of bulk unsorted PBMCs. Observed TCR beta diversity per million T cells fell roughly linearly with age, and a significant reduction was already apparent by age roughly 40. Total diversity estimates from one million sequenced T cells were considered lower bounds and underestimates.

Library generation was performed with 5' RACE. Sequencing took place on an Illumina HiSeq 2500. A second about 7 to 12 cycle PCR used a sample-barcoded 5' primer and a J-beta primer mix. A unique molecular identifier was introduced onto each TCR beta cDNA molecule by a template-switch 5' adaptor carrying 12 random nucleotides. Each sample yielded at least 2.5 million CDR3-containing paired-end reads. First-strand cDNA was synthesized from all RNA with the Mint cDNA synthesis kit, primed by a TRBC-specific oligonucleotide. All cDNA was treated with uracil-DNA glycosylase and then went through a first 18-cycle PCR with the universal primers M1SS and BC2_uni_R. In the paper's pipeline: For normalization, 1 million high-quality reads, each with a distinct molecular identifier, were randomly selected from each sample. Instead of being binned into consensus sequences, reads with shared molecular identifiers were discarded. MiTCR, run with a Q25 quality threshold and the strictest error-elimination algorithm, handled CDR3 identification, clonotype clustering and error correction. A nonparametric unseen species model with Euler transformation was used to estimate lower-bound total TCR beta diversity. TCRdb's own reprocessing of the public reads used fastp at Q25 and MiXCR and kept productive beta chains. Here each entry gathers all rows of one CDR3 protein and keeps the most common genes and DNA. The V and J calls come from TCRdb's annotation, not from the publication. The sample has roughly 700,000 distinct CDR3 sequences on record, about 52% of them singletons. In total, the top ten clones hold approximately 32% of the sample.

This clonotype turned up a few times. It has no known antigen specificity. No base qualities exist here, and no much larger clone lies one base off it. Systemically healthy Caucasian individuals from Russia, 35 to 50 in total and aged about 6 to 95 years, were included as donors. About 9.6 milliliters of peripheral blood were collected from each donor into EDTA-treated Vacutainer tubes. Ficoll-Paque density-gradient centrifugation was used to isolate PBMCs, with at least 6 million obtained per sample. Trizol reagent was used to extract total RNA from the PBMCs, yielding at least 6 micrograms per sample. Naive CD45RAhigh/CD27high T cell percentages were measured by flow cytometry on a PBMC aliquot from every donor. Material for sequencing was blood. This sequence originates from a woman aged 60-75 years in good health.

This receptor has the CDR3 CSARDRRGSNNEQFF. DNA sequence: TGCAGTGCTAGAGATAGAAGGGGGTCAAATAATGAGCAGTTCTTC. Recombination linked TRBV20-1 to TRBJ2-1; possibly the D gene is TRBD1, per 6 matching bases. V is shortened by 0 bases, J by 7 bases, and the region joining them spans 16 bases. According to the germline V gene (reference sequence), CDR1 reads DFQATT and CDR2 reads SNEGSKA. Inclusive of the bounding cysteine and phenylalanine, the CDR3 is 15 residues long. The CDR3 DNA has 45 bases and is translated from base 1.